This T cell receptor beta chain is drawn from a study of T-cell reconstitution after alpha-beta-depleted transplantation in children. Study conclusions and caveats: Newly generated T cells supplied most T-cell counts and diversity one year post-transplant.

Worth noting for this clonotype: What it recognizes is unknown.

The library targeted TCRbeta and was prepared with unique molecular identifiers. MiXCR, run by TCRdb on the PCR reads, gives a single entry per CDR3 protein. This sample has about 200,000 distinct CDR3 sequences; 6.6% occur once, and the top ten carry about 5.9%. Trimming cost V 8 bases and J 6 bases; bases outside gene matches: 14. Per germline, CDR1 DFQATT and CDR2 SNEGSKA (reference sequence). The CDR3 has 16 residues. The source is a boy between 2 and 10 years old with acute lymphoblastic leukemia, due to receive a stem cell transplant. The sample was PBMCs, taken before TCRalphabeta/CD19-depleted stem cell transplant. This chain joins TRBV20-1 and TRBJ2-3; 13 bases line up with TRBD2. CDR3 nucleotides: TGCAGTTCGTTGGATGGACTAGCGGGAGCGAGTGATACGCAGTATTTT. It encodes CSSLDGLAGASDTQYF.